The rows below give T cell receptor beta chains drawn from one sample of a study of blood T cell repertoires in COVID-19. Some clones are missing from TCRdb's copy, which holds only in-frame ones; the method was immunoSEQ multiplex PCR. The sample contains roughly 160,000 clones, about 88% of which appear only once. Input material: peripheral blood. The receptors here all came from a man in his sixties with acute or convalescent COVID-19. Both conserved end residues are part of each CDR3. The order of the fields is J gene, clone size, D gene, V gene, CDR3 DNA, CDR3 protein. The D gene is left open where the match is weak. Rows give clone size only sometimes, using once, few, many, or a class for an expanded clone.

TRBJ2-1	NA	NA	TRBV18	TGTGCCAGCTCACCGCGGACAGAATACAATGAGCAGTTCTTC	CASSPRTEYNEQFF
TRBJ2-4	NA	TRBD2	TRBV7-3	TGTGCCAGCAGCGCCGATCCTAGCGGGAACATTCAGTACTTC	CASSADPSGNIQYF
TRBJ2-7	once	NA	TRBV19	TGTGCCAGTAGTTGGGGCATCTCCTACGAGCAGTACTTC	CASSWGISYEQYF
TRBJ1-1	NA	NA	TRBV18	TGTGCCAGCTCACGGGAGCAGCGAGGCACTGAAGCTTTCTTT	CASSREQRGTEAFF
TRBJ2-2	NA	NA	TRBV4-1	TGCGCCAGCAGCCTTTTCTCGAGCGCCAACACCGGGGAGCTGTTTTTT	CASSLFSSANTGELFF
TRBJ2-1	NA	TRBD2	TRBV19	TGTGCCAGTAGTACCAGCAGCGCGGGGGGAACCTACAATGAGCAGTTCTTC	CASSTSSAGGTYNEQFF
TRBJ1-3	NA	TRBD1	TRBV11-3	TGTGCCAGCGGGACAGGGACTGGAAACACCATATATTTT	CASGTGTGNTIYF
TRBJ1-4	NA	NA	TRBV10-3	TGTGCCATCAGTGAATTCCAGGGGAGGGTTAATGAAAAACTGTTTTTT	CAISEFQGRVNEKLFF
TRBJ1-2	NA	NA	TRBV9	TGTGCCAGCAGCGTAGTCGGCGGTCTTTTGAATGGCTACACCTTC	CASSVVGGLLNGYTF
TRBJ1-1	few	TRBD1	TRBV4-1	TGCGCCAGCAGCCAAGGACCGGGACAGGGGGCTTACACTGAAGCTTTCTTT	CASSQGPGQGAYTEAFF
TRBJ2-1	NA	TRBD2	TRBV3-1/TRBV3-2	TGTGCCAGCAGCCAAGAGGGCGGGGGGGCTTCCTACAATGAGCAGTTCTTC	CASSQEGGGASYNEQFF